This T cell receptor beta chain was recovered during a study of radiation and T cells in renal cell carcinoma. General study points: From baseline, blood top tumor clonotypes peaked at 2 weeks post-radiation.

Time point: baseline pretreatment blood. Sample treatment: 15 Gy SBRT to primary tumor, nephrectomy 4 weeks later. After SBRT, blood was collected at 2 and 4 weeks, plus baseline. This renal cell carcinoma was of the clear cell type. Here immunoSEQ multiplex PCR was the method, and the copy in TCRdb shows in-frame clones only, minus some. Of approximately 140,000 clones detected, around 90% appear once; the ten largest clones hold approximately 4%. With respect to this clone: The target antigen is unknown.

Germline CDR1 GTSNPN, CDR2 SVGIG (reference sequence). The CDR3 runs to 10 residues. V dropped 2 bases and J dropped 5 bases, with 4 bases sitting between them. V is TRBV30 and J is TRBJ2-7, with no clear D. This clonotype originated in a woman between 65 and 79 years old with renal cell carcinoma. Specimen: blood, collected from a patient whose treatment included radiotherapy and nephrectomy. CDR3 sequence reads: CAWSSHEQYF. The CDR3, as DNA: TGTGCCTGGAGTTCCCACGAGCAGTACTTC.